Below are 15 T cell receptor beta chains sequenced from a single sample in a study of T cells in Graves' hyperthyroidism and ophthalmopathy. It was RNA transcripts that yielded the amplified TCR beta CDR3 regions. The primer set for the first-round RT-PCR of the TCR CDR3 was HTBI. TCRdb passed the multiplex PCR reads through MiXCR, listing each CDR3 protein once. Among about 600,000 distinct CDR3 sequences listed, more than 15% were seen once. Sequenced sample: blood. The source is a middle-aged woman with Graves' ophthalmopathy.

This clonotype occurred many times. The chain links TRBV11-2 to TRBJ1-2; a weak D match, TRBD1 (5 bases). The CDR3 covers 14 residues. V shed 5 bases and J shed 4 bases, with 14 bases lying between them. Per the germline V gene, CDR1 is SGHAT and CDR2 is FQNNGV. The CDR3 reads CASSPGGTPYGYTF. CDR3 DNA sequence: TGTGCCAGCAGCCCCGGGGGGACCCCCTATGGCTACACCTTC. Looking up the rest from reference TRBV11-2 and TRBJ1-2 gives the full variable domain: EAGVAQSPRYKIIEKRQSVAFWCNPISGHATLYWYQQILGQGPKLLIQFQNNGVVDDSQLPKDRFSAERLKGVDSTLKIQPAKLEDSAVYLCASSPGGTPYGYTFGSGTRLTVV.

This clonotype came up a few times. J is TRBJ2-5 and V is TRBV20-1; 7 bases are shared with TRBD2. The V and J ends lost 0 bases and 1 base, in that order; junction bases with no gene match: 11. Germline V gives CDR1 DFQATT, CDR2 SNEGSKA (reference sequence). There are 17 residues in the CDR3. CDR3 in amino acids: CSARDGGGRPTQETQYF. Written as DNA, the CDR3 is TGCAGTGCTAGAGATGGGGGAGGGCGTCCAACCCAAGAGACCCAGTACTTC.

This clonotype was counted ten times or more. The rearrangement links TRBV28 to TRBJ2-1, with TRBD1 as a possible D gene (5 bases). Trimming shortened V by 3 bases and J by 5 bases, and 8 bases separated the two germline ends. Germline V gene sequence: CDR1 MDHEN, CDR2 SYDVKM. The CDR3 contains 13 residues. DNA for the CDR3: TGTGCCAGCAGTTTGGACATCCACAATGAGCAGTTCTTC. Protein sequence: CASSLDIHNEQFF.

In its sample, this clonotype was seen many times. V gene TRBV28 combines with J gene TRBJ2-1; maybe TRBD2 (6 bases). The CDR3 has 15 residues. Germline-derived CDR1 and CDR2 are MDHEN and SYDVKM. V dropped 2 bases and J dropped 2 bases, with 10 bases sitting between them. In DNA form, the CDR3 reads TGTGCCAGCAGTTTACGGGGGAGCGCCTACAATGAGCAGTTCTTC. Encoded protein: CASSLRGSAYNEQFF.

J is TRBJ2-2 and V is TRBV27; 8 bases align to TRBD2. This CDR3 has 14 residues. The ends lost 7 bases at V and 7 bases at J; junction bases unmatched: 8. Looked up from germline, CDR1 is MNHEY and CDR2 is SMNVEV (reference sequence). The CDR3 is CASKPGLGIGELFF. The CDR3, as DNA: TGTGCCAGCAAACCGGGACTAGGAATCGGGGAGCTGTTTTTT.

In the case of this clonotype: It may be a read error: a sequence one base away is much more abundant. The V gene is TRBV2, the J gene TRBJ2-7, with 11 bases fitting TRBD2. CDR3 length: 14 residues. CDR1 SNHLY and CDR2 FYNNEI come from the germline V gene. Trimming took 4 bases from V and 7 from J; bases not matched to a gene: 6. The CDR3 coding sequence is TGTGCCAGCAGTGTACTAGCGGGGGCCAGTGAGCAGTACTTC. It specifies CASSVLAGASEQYF.

This clonotype has only a few counts. The chain joins TRBV3-1 to TRBJ1-4; D gene ambiguous. The germline CDR1 and CDR2 sequences are LGHDT and YNNKEL (reference sequence). The CDR3 has 16 residues. V dropped 2 bases and J dropped 0 bases, with 10 bases sitting between them. The DNA of the CDR3 is TGTGCCAGCAGCCAAAGTGTAGTTGCAACTAATGAAAAACTGTTTTTT. The encoded protein is CASSQSVVATNEKLFF.

This chain joins TRBV20-1 and TRBJ2-5; D tentatively reads TRBD1 or TRBD2 (5 bases each). CDR1 and CDR2 from the germline V gene are DFQATT and SNEGSKA (reference sequence). V gave up 2 bases and J gave up 1 base, with 11 bases separating them. This CDR3 region has 14 residues. The CDR3 here is CSARSGTAQETQYF. The DNA for the CDR3 is TGCAGTGCTAGATCCGGGACGGCCCAAGAGACCCAGTACTTC.

This clonotype has a count of ten or more. The V and J genes are TRBV11-2 and TRBJ2-1; D uncertain. Germline V gene lookup returns CDR1 SGHAT and CDR2 FQNNGV. Between the trimmed V and J ends, which lost 5 bases and 0 bases, there was a span of 14 bases. The CDR3 runs to 16 residues. This CDR3 is CASSLTRRSSYNEQFF. DNA of the CDR3: TGTGCCAGCAGCCTGACACGCCGGAGCTCCTACAATGAGCAGTTCTTC.

This clonotype has a count of ten or more. DNA for the CDR3: TGCGCCAGCAGCTTGGGGGGCGGAGATCAGCCCCAGCATTTT. Encoded protein: CASSLGGGDQPQHF. The chain uses TRBV5-1 and TRBJ1-5, with D tentatively TRBD1 (5 bases). This CDR3 is built from 14 residues. V dropped 0 bases and J dropped 5 bases, with 9 bases sitting between them. From germline, CDR1 is SGHRS and CDR2 YFSETQ.

V and J are TRBV20-1 and TRBJ2-2, with 9 bases identical to TRBD1. Germline values: CDR1 DFQATT, CDR2 SNEGSKA (reference sequence). V trimming: 6 bases; J trimming: 7 bases; junction bases outside the gene matches: 12. The CDR3 is 15 residues long. This CDR3 is CSAEAGTGFVGELFF. Here the CDR3 DNA reads TGCAGTGCAGAGGCCGGGACAGGGTTTGTCGGGGAGCTGTTTTTT.

The chain uses TRBV29-1 and TRBJ2-1; either TRBD1 or TRBD2 may supply D (5 bases each). V was pared by 1 base and J by 7 bases, with 14 bases between. The germline gives CDR1 SQVTM, CDR2 ANQGSEA. This CDR3 has 14 amino acids. The CDR3 nucleotides read TGCAGCGTTGAAGGAGGGGCAGGCAGGAATGAGCAGTTCTTC. The encoded protein is CSVEGGAGRNEQFF.

This clonotype has a count of ten or more. This chain joins TRBV6-6 and TRBJ1-3; no clear D gene. This CDR3 has 14 amino acids. Germline V gene data show CDR1 as MNHNY and CDR2 as SVGAGI (reference sequence). V was pared by 0 bases and J by 3 bases, with 6 bases between. In DNA, the CDR3 is TGTGCCAGCAGTTACTCGAGGGATGGAAACACCATATATTTT. This encodes CASSYSRDGNTIYF.

The DNA for the CDR3 is TGTGCCAGCAGCTTAAACGACGGGAGGGAGCAGTTCTTC. Protein: CASSLNDGREQFF. This sequence joins TRBV7-3 and TRBJ2-1; 7 positions agree with TRBD2. Trimming took 1 base from V and 10 from J; bases not matched to a gene: 4. Germline V lookup: CDR1 SGHTA, CDR2 FQGTGA. The CDR3 loop spans 13 amino acids.

This clonotype occurred a few times. The chain employs TRBV20-1 and TRBJ1-1; tentatively, D is TRBD1 (6 bases). The V gene's germline CDR1 is DFQATT and CDR2 SNEGSKA (reference sequence). Deletions cut 2 bases from V and 1 base from J, with 20 bases between. CDR3 length: 17 residues. The CDR3 loop reads CSARSARGSTWNTEAFF. The CDR3 DNA is TGCAGTGCTAGAAGCGCCAGGGGCAGCACCTGGAACACTGAAGCTTTCTTT.